Listed here is a single TCR beta chain. Its target is unknown. Sequencing used immunoSEQ multiplex PCR; TCRdb keeps in-frame clones, though not all of them. The sample lists some 100,000 clones, 70% to 85% seen once, with 6.3% in the top ten. V was cut by 5 bases and J by 0 bases, with 15 bases left in between. The germline V gene has CDR1 SGHNT and CDR2 YYREEE (reference sequence). The CDR3 spans 16 residues. These data come from a study of PD-1 blockade in mismatch repair-deficient tumors. Points from the study as a whole: Tumor-resident clones, often absent from pretreatment blood, expanded after pembrolizumab and then contracted.

Mismatch repair deficiency was confirmed in all patients, by PCR or immunohistochemistry. V is TRBV5-4 and J is TRBJ2-4; TRBD1 is a possible D gene (6 bases). The TCR originated in an adult with mismatch repair-deficient cancer. The sequencing here drew on peripheral blood, taken roughly 35 weeks after starting pembrolizumab. The CDR3 DNA reads TGTGCCAGCAGTTCAGACAGGCTGGGAGCCAAAAACATTCAGTACTTC. Translating gives CASSSDRLGAKNIQYF. Full variable domain (outside the CDR3, taken from reference TRBV5-4 and TRBJ2-4): ETGVTQSPTHLIKTRGQQVTLRCSSQSGHNTVSWYQQALGQGPQFIFQYYREEENGRGNFPPRFSGLQFPNYSSELNVNALELDDSALYLCASSSDRLGAKNIQYFGAGTRLSVL.